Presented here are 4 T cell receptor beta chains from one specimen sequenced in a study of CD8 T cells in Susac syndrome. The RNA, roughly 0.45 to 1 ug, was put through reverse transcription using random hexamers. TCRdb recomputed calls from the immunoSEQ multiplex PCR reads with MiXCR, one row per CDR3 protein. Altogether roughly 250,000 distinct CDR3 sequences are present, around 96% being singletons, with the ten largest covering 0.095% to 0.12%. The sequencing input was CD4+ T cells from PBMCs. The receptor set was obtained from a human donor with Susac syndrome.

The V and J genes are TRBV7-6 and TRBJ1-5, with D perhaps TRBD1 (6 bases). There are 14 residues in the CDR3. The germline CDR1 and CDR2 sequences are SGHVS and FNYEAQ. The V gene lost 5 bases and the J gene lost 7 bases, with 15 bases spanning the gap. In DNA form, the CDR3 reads TGTGCCAGCAGCCCGGGGGACACCCACCAGCCCCAGCATTTT. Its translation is CASSPGDTHQPQHF.

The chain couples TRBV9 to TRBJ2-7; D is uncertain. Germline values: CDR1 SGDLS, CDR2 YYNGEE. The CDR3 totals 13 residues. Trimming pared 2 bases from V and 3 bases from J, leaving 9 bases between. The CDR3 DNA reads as TGTGCCAGCAGCGTCGGAAATCTCTACGAGCAGTACTTC. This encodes CASSVGNLYEQYF.

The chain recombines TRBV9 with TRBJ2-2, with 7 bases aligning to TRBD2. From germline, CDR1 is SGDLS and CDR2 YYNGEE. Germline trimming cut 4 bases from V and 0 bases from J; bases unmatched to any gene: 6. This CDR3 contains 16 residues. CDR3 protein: CASSSSGLPNTGELFF. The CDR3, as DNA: TGTGCCAGCAGCTCATCGGGACTACCGAACACCGGGGAGCTGTTTTTT.

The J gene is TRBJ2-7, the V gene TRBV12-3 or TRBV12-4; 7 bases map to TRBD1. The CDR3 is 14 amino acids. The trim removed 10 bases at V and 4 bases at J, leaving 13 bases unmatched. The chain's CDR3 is CANYRGKDRYEQYF. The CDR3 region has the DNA TGTGCCAACTACAGGGGCAAGGATAGATACGAGCAGTACTTC.